These 10 T cell receptor beta chains were all obtained from the same sample, sequenced in a study of tumor-infiltrating lymphocytes in primary liver carcinoma. Using a constant-region primer together with ProtoScript II reverse transcriptase, TCR beta cDNA was made from approximately 0.55 ug of total RNA. Three-round nested multiplex PCR performed with slightly modified ARM-PCR produced the TCR beta libraries. A C-beta reverse primer and TRBV1-TRBV30 forward primers served in each of the first two PCR rounds, at ten to eleven cycles apiece. Each CDR3 protein gets one entry after TCRdb re-called the multiplex PCR reads with MiXCR. This sample has roughly 200,000 distinct CDR3 sequences, with 85% found just once. Bulk tissue was left unsorted, and RNA and DNA were co-extracted from about 19-30 mg of it. Sequenced input: tumor tissue from primary liver carcinoma. The origin of the receptors is a man in his forties with primary liver carcinoma and hepatitis B virus infection.

Turning to this clonotype: The junction and the germline gene differ at one end; a read error may be behind it. The V call is TRBV4-2, the J call TRBJ2-2; D tentatively reads TRBD1 or TRBD2 (5 bases each). There are 17 residues in the CDR3. The germline gives CDR1 LGHNA, CDR2 YNFKEQ. CDR3 in DNA: TGTGTCAGCAGCCCTAGGGGTGGGAGCCTAAACACCGGGGAGCTGTTTTTT. Its protein product is CVSSPRGGSLNTGELFF.

Of note for this clonotype: At one end the junction does not follow the germline gene, possibly because of a read error. The chain carries TRBV7-9 and TRBJ2-3; D possibly corresponds to TRBD1 (6 bases). This CDR3 contains 15 residues. Germline loops: CDR1 SEHNR, CDR2 FQNEAQ (reference sequence). The CDR3 sequence: CASSSDRNGADTHLF. CDR3 nucleotides: TGTGCCAGCAGCTCGGACAGAAACGGGGCAGATACGCATTTATTT.

A remark on this clonotype: One junction end does not reproduce the germline sequence, and a read error may be involved. V usage is TRBV11-1 and J usage is TRBJ2-2; possible D gene TRBD1, 5 bases. This CDR3 has 15 residues. In germline, CDR1 is SGHAT, CDR2 FQDESV (reference sequence). The CDR3 spells CASSYTGPISGELFF. The CDR3 coding sequence is TGTGCCAGTAGCTATACAGGACCTATCTCAGGGGAGCTGTTTTTT.

In the case of this clonotype: The junction differs from germline at one of its ends, possibly a read error. The rearrangement links TRBV29-1 to TRBJ1-1; D is possibly TRBD1 (5 bases). CDR3 length: 15 residues. In germline, CDR1 is SQVTM, CDR2 ANQGSEA. In DNA form, the CDR3 reads TGCAGCGGGGGACCGGAAGGCTATCAGAACACTGAAACTTTTTTT. This sequence encodes CSGGPEGYQNTETFF.

A remark on this clonotype: At one end, the junction sequence differs from germline, possibly due to a read error. The chain employs TRBV11-2 and TRBJ1-5; weak D call: TRBD1 (5 bases). Looked up from germline, CDR1 is SGHAT and CDR2 is FQNNGV. The CDR3 sequence is 13 residues long. CDR3 loop: CASSLRGSQPQYF. The CDR3 DNA follows: TGTGCCAGCAGCTTAAGGGGCAGTCAGCCCCAATATTTT. Full variable domain (missing parts from reference TRBV11-2 and TRBJ1-5): EAGVAQSPRYKIIEKRQSVAFWCNPISGHATLYWYQQILGQGPKLLIQFQNNGVVDDSQLPKDRFSAERLKGVDSTLKIQPAKLEDSAVYLCASSLRGSQPQYFGDGTRLSIL.

Worth noting for this clonotype: One end of the junction varies from germline; a read error may be responsible. The V and J genes are TRBV5-4 and TRBJ2-3, with D tentatively TRBD1 (5 bases). The CDR3 covers 15 residues. The V gene's germline CDR1 is SGHNT and CDR2 YYREEE (reference sequence). The CDR3 sequence: CASSLSTGIQDAQYF. CDR3 nucleotides: TGTGCCAGCAGCTTGAGTACAGGTATCCAAGATGCGCAATATTTT.

About this clonotype itself: One end of the junction does not line up with germline, which may come from a read error. The chain links TRBV25-1 to TRBJ2-5; D gene uncertain. The CDR3 has 12 amino acids. CDR1 MGHDK and CDR2 SYGVNS come from the germline V gene. CDR3 coding DNA: TGTGCCAGCACTCTAAACTCAGAGACCCACTACTTC. Encoded protein: CASTLNSETHYF.

Concerning this clonotype itself: Relative to the germline gene, one junction end is altered; a read error may explain this. The rearrangement joins TRBV12-3 or TRBV12-4 to TRBJ2-1, with a possible D match to TRBD1 (6 bases). The CDR3 totals 14 residues. CDR3 residues: CASSPQGRRNGQFF. Here the CDR3 DNA reads TGTGCCAGCAGTCCCCAGGGGCGTCGGAATGGGCAGTTCTTC.

To note about this clonotype: A junction boundary mismatches the germline segment, possibly from a read error. This chain joins TRBV11-2 and TRBJ2-1; maybe TRBD2 (5 bases). The length of the CDR3 is 15 residues. CDR1 SGHAT and CDR2 FQNNGV come from the germline V gene. CDR3 protein: CASSQTTWSNNEHFF. CDR3 sequence (DNA): TGTGCCAGCAGCCAGACTACTTGGAGCAACAATGAGCACTTCTTC.

As to this clonotype: An end of the junction does not agree with germline; a read error may underlie this. J is TRBJ1-5 and V is TRBV6-2 or TRBV6-3; weak D call: TRBD1 (6 bases). Germline CDR1 is MNHEY and CDR2 is SVGEGT. The CDR3 is 16 residues long. As DNA, the CDR3 is TGTGCCAGCAGTCCCCACAGGGTTCTGTGGGATCAGCCCCAACATTTT. Encoded protein: CASSPHRVLWDQPQHF.